What follows are 27 T cell receptor beta chains derived from one specimen sequenced in a study of PD-1 blockade in classical Hodgkin lymphoma (dated by TCRdb to 2020 to 2021). The library was built by means of the immunoSEQ multiplex PCR assay. TCRdb limited this immuneACCESS table to in-frame rearrangements with V and J called. A share of clones is missing; checked studies link under half to unresolved V genes, and the rest is unexplained. This sample is represented by approximately 41,000 clones; around two thirds of them were singletons. Of the sample, approximately 3% falls within the top ten clones. The time point label, as the study defines it: cycle 4 day 1 (C4D1), after less than 7 weeks of nivolumab. Every trial patient had relapsed after autologous stem cell transplantation, and cohorts A, B and C differed in prior brentuximab vedotin exposure. Specimen: peripheral blood mononuclear cells (PBMCs), collected before the fourth cycle of nivolumab. The receptors were gathered from a human donor with classical Hodgkin lymphoma.

This chain connects TRBV6-4 to TRBJ2-3, with TRBD2 matching 12 bases. The CDR3 length is 15 residues. The V gene's germline CDR1 is MRHNA and CDR2 SNTAGT. J lost 3 bases, V lost 5 bases, and 3 bases had no gene match. In nucleotides, the CDR3 is TGTGCCAGCAGTCCCGGACTAGCGGGAACAGATACGCAGTATTTT. It codes for CASSPGLAGTDTQYF.

The chain recombines TRBV7-9 with TRBJ1-4; TRBD1 matches 10 bases. This CDR3 has 15 amino acids. Trimming took 0 bases from V and 6 from J; bases not matched to a gene: 1. Germline values: CDR1 SEHNR, CDR2 FQNEAQ (reference sequence). The CDR3 region is CASSLATGGDEKLFF. Here the CDR3 DNA reads TGTGCCAGCAGCTTAGCGACAGGGGGCGATGAAAAACTGTTTTTT.

The chain is built from TRBV5-5 and TRBJ2-3, with 9 bases aligning to TRBD1. The CDR3 covers 18 residues. Germline-derived CDR1 and CDR2 are SGHKS and YYEKEE (reference sequence). J gave up 2 bases and V 4 bases, and 14 bases lay outside the gene matches. As DNA, the CDR3 is TGTGCCAGCAGCCATTATGACAGGGGGGAAGGACCCACAGATACGCAGTATTTT. Amino acid sequence: CASSHYDRGEGPTDTQYF.

To note about this clone: Germline and junction disagree at one end, which may indicate a read error. The chain carries TRBV6-5 and TRBJ2-7, with D unclear. This CDR3 region has 14 residues. Germline-derived CDR1 and CDR2 are MNHEY and SVGAGI. Here the CDR3 DNA reads TGTGCCAGCAGTGACTCGGACGGTACCTACGAGCAGTACTTC. Its translation is CASSDSDGTYEQYF.

In its sample, this clone was seen a few times. This chain connects TRBV27 to TRBJ2-7; perhaps D is TRBD1 or TRBD2 (6 bases each). V was trimmed by 6 bases and J by 4 bases, leaving 22 bases between them. Looked up from germline, CDR1 is MNHEY and CDR2 is SMNVEV (reference sequence). The CDR3 covers 16 residues. The CDR3, as DNA: TGTGCCAGCAGCTCCGCGGGGACACCATCAATTTACGAGCAGTACTTC. Protein product: CASSSAGTPSIYEQYF.

The V gene is TRBV11-2, the J gene TRBJ2-4; 11 positions agree with TRBD1. The CDR3 extends over 15 amino acids. Germline lookup yields CDR1 SGHAT and CDR2 FQNNGV. The V gene end was trimmed by 3 bases and the J gene end by 7 bases; junction bases not matched to a gene: 5. The DNA of the CDR3 is TGTGCCAGCAGCTTCTTCGGACAGGGGGCTAACATTCAGTACTTC. Translation gives CASSFFGQGANIQYF.

The chain has TRBV5-4 and TRBJ1-4; tentatively, D is TRBD1 (6 bases). This CDR3 has 15 amino acids. Germline CDR1 reads SGHNT; CDR2 reads YYREEE (reference sequence). The germline V and J ends were trimmed by 4 bases and 4 bases, with 14 bases remaining between them. The CDR3 spells CASSPGQGRNEKLFF. The CDR3 nucleotides read TGTGCCAGCAGCCCGGGACAAGGGCGTAATGAAAAACTGTTTTTT.

CDR3 sequence (DNA): TGTGCCAGCAGTTTAGCAGGGATTGGAAACACCATATATTTT. As protein: CASSLAGIGNTIYF. The chain joins TRBV27 to TRBJ1-3, with D tentatively TRBD1 (5 bases). Germline V gives CDR1 MNHEY, CDR2 SMNVEV (reference sequence). Between the trimmed V and J ends, which lost 2 bases and 3 bases, there was a span of 8 bases. The length of the CDR3 is 14 residues.

This chain links TRBV30 with TRBJ2-7; perhaps TRBD2 as D (6 bases). Germline values: CDR1 GTSNPN, CDR2 SVGIG (reference sequence). The length of the CDR3 is 14 residues. The ends were cut back, 5 bases at V and 1 base at J, with 15 bases in the middle. The CDR3 region is CAWALGTLSYEQYF. The DNA for the CDR3 is TGTGCCTGGGCCCTAGGGACTCTTTCCTACGAGCAGTACTTC.

The rearrangement joins TRBV7-9 to TRBJ1-6, with a possible D match to TRBD1 (5 bases). V shed 5 bases and J shed 16 bases, with 12 bases lying between them. The CDR3 contains 11 residues. Germline V gives CDR1 SEHNR, CDR2 FQNEAQ (reference sequence). The CDR3 sequence is CASSLWGRLHF. CDR3 nucleotide sequence: TGTGCCAGCAGCCTCTGGGGCAGACTCCACTTT. Using reference TRBV7-9 and TRBJ1-6 for the parts outside the CDR3, the full variable domain is DTGVSQNPRHKITKRGQNVTFRCDPISEHNRLYWYRQTLGQGPEFLTYFQNEAQLEKSRLLSDRFSAERPKGSFSTLEIQRTEQGDSAMYLCASSLWGRLHFGNGTRLTVT.

V gene TRBV6-1 combines with J gene TRBJ1-1; a possible D gene is TRBD1 (6 bases). Germline V gene lookup returns CDR1 MNHNS and CDR2 SASEGT. V dropped 11 bases and J dropped 2 bases, with 21 bases sitting between them. The CDR3 runs to 15 residues. The CDR3 bases are TGTGCCGCGGTACAGGGCAATCTAGGTAACACTGAAGCTTTCTTT. Translating it yields CAAVQGNLGNTEAFF.

The chain carries TRBV20-1 and TRBJ2-3; D remains unclear. V lost 2 bases and J 5 bases, leaving 5 bases between the germline ends. Germline-derived CDR1 and CDR2 are DFQATT and SNEGSKA (reference sequence). CDR3 length: 11 amino acids. The CDR3 loop reads CSARLLDTQYF. CDR3 DNA: TGCAGTGCTAGATTGTTAGATACGCAGTATTTT.

The V and J genes are TRBV18 and TRBJ1-2, with unresolved D. This CDR3 is built from 13 residues. In germline, CDR1 is KGHSH, CDR2 LQKENI. Trimming stripped 2 bases from V and 4 bases from J, with 8 bases between. In DNA form, the CDR3 reads TGTGCCAGCTCACCAGACCCAAGCTATGGCTACACCTTC. Translation: CASSPDPSYGYTF.

The chain uses TRBV19 and TRBJ2-3, with no clear D. Trimming pared 3 bases from V and 0 bases from J, leaving 10 bases between. CDR1 and CDR2 (germline): LNHDA, SQIVND (reference sequence). The CDR3 contains 15 residues. CDR3 protein: CASSMESSSTDTQYF. Written as DNA, the CDR3 is TGTGCCAGTAGTATGGAAAGTAGTAGCACAGATACGCAGTATTTT.

This chain links TRBV4-3 with TRBJ1-1, with D unclear. Per the germline V gene, CDR1 is LGHNA and CDR2 is YSLEER. This CDR3 is 15 amino acids long. The V and J ends lost 3 bases and 1 base respectively, with 12 bases between them. The CDR3: CASSQGSTRNTEAFF. CDR3 DNA sequence: TGCGCCAGCAGCCAGGGGTCGACCAGGAACACTGAAGCTTTCTTT.

The chain carries TRBV15 and TRBJ2-1; 8 positions match TRBD1. In germline, CDR1 is LNHNV, CDR2 YYDKDF (reference sequence). The CDR3 is made up of 15 amino acids. Trimming cost V 5 bases and J 9 bases; bases outside gene matches: 12. This chain's CDR3 is CATSGSTGGSSEQFF. DNA of the CDR3: TGTGCCACCAGCGGGAGTACAGGGGGAAGTAGTGAGCAGTTCTTC. Full variable domain (missing parts from reference TRBV15 and TRBJ2-1): DAMVIQNPRYQVTQFGKPVTLSCSQTLNHNVMYWYQQKSSQAPKLLFHYYDKDFNNEADTPDNFQSRRPNTSFCFLDIRSPGLGDTAMYLCATSGSTGGSSEQFFGPGTRLTVL.

This clone was recorded once. The rearrangement links TRBV13 to TRBJ1-3, with TRBD1 matching 7 bases. CDR1 is PRHDT and CDR2 is FYEKMQ in the germline V gene (reference sequence). This CDR3 is built from 14 residues. V lost 2 bases and J lost 8; bases outside the gene matches: 6. The DNA of the CDR3 is TGTGCCAGCAGCTTAAGAGACAGGGAAGACACCATATATTTT. Its protein is CASSLRDREDTIYF.

V usage is TRBV10-3 and J usage is TRBJ2-2, with 7 nucleotides matching TRBD1. The CDR3 has 16 residues. J lost 2 bases, V lost 4 bases, and 7 bases had no gene match. Germline CDR1 reads ENHRY; CDR2 reads SYGVKD. CDR3 bases: TGTGCCATCAGTGTGAAGGGGGCCCAAAACACCGGGGAGCTGTTTTTT. It specifies CAISVKGAQNTGELFF.

The genes are TRBV10-1 and TRBJ2-3; D uncertain. This CDR3 is 11 amino acids long. Germline values: CDR1 WNHNN, CDR2 SYGVQD (reference sequence). V gave up 6 bases and J gave up 3 bases, with 4 bases separating them. The DNA for the CDR3 is TGCGCCAGCAGCGCAACAGATACGCAGTATTTT. This sequence encodes CASSATDTQYF.

This sequence joins TRBV6-5 and TRBJ1-5; 7 bases are a match to TRBD1. The CDR3 runs to 14 residues. Unmatched junction bases numbered 7, after V lost 5 bases and J lost 6 bases. Germline values: CDR1 MNHEY, CDR2 SVGAGI. The CDR3 bases are TGTGCCAGCAGTGCAGGGGGATGGGGTCAGCCCCAGCATTTT. It translates to CASSAGGWGQPQHF.

The chain joins TRBV10-1 to TRBJ1-3, with D unresolved. There are 16 residues in the CDR3. Germline V gene data show CDR1 as WNHNN and CDR2 as SYGVQD (reference sequence). Trimming took off 3 bases at V and 1 base at J, with 13 bases between the two ends. CDR3 sequence reads: CASSDGGVVSGNTIYF. The CDR3 region has the DNA TGCGCCAGCAGTGATGGCGGGGTAGTTTCTGGAAACACCATATATTTT.

This rearrangement joins TRBV4-3 to TRBJ1-2, with D uncertain. Trimming removed 0 bases from V and 6 bases from J, with 5 bases in between. This CDR3 region has 12 residues. In germline, CDR1 is LGHNA, CDR2 YSLEER. The CDR3 coding sequence is TGCGCCAGCAGCCAAGATAGTCATGGCTACACCTTC. Its translation: CASSQDSHGYTF.

This chain uses TRBV6-6 with TRBJ2-4; 8 nucleotides agree with TRBD1. V lost 0 bases and J lost 10; bases outside the gene matches: 8. Germline V CDR1 and CDR2: MNHNY, SVGAGI (reference sequence). The CDR3 extends over 15 amino acids. CDR3 in amino acids: CASSYSADRENIQYF. Written as DNA, the CDR3 is TGTGCCAGCAGTTACTCTGCGGACAGGGAGAATATTCAGTACTTC.

This clone has more than one count but fewer than ten. V usage is TRBV7-2 and J usage is TRBJ1-1; TRBD1 matches 7 bases. Per germline, CDR1 SGHTA and CDR2 FQGNSA. The CDR3 has 16 residues. J gave up 1 base and V 1 base, and 6 bases lay outside the gene matches. The CDR3 loop reads CASSLVGQGGNTEAFF. Written as DNA, the CDR3 is TGTGCCAGCAGCTTAGTAGGTCAGGGGGGGAACACTGAAGCTTTCTTT.

This clone was seen at least ten times. The genes are TRBV6-1 and TRBJ1-5; unclear D gene. Trimming stripped 5 bases from V and 7 bases from J, with 12 bases between. The CDR3 is 13 residues long. Germline-derived CDR1 and CDR2 are MNHNS and SASEGT. The CDR3 sequence: CASSNEDGQPQHF. The CDR3 nucleotides read TGTGCCAGCAGTAACGAGGACGGCCAGCCCCAGCATTTT.

The chain uses TRBV7-8 and TRBJ1-1, with TRBD1 matching over 7 bases. The germline gives CDR1 SGHVS, CDR2 FQNEAQ. This CDR3 region has 15 residues. V shed 1 base and J 5 bases; nucleotides not matched to a gene: 7. In nucleotides, the CDR3 is TGTGCCAGCAGCTTAGGGGGACAGCGAACGACTGAAGCTTTCTTT. Protein sequence: CASSLGGQRTTEAFF. The whole variable domain, remainder taken from reference TRBV7-8 and TRBJ1-1, is GAGVSQSPRYKVAKRGQDVALRCDPISGHVSLFWYQQALGQGPEFLTYFQNEAQLDKSGLPSDRFFAERPEGSVSTLKIQRTQQEDSAVYLCASSLGGQRTTEAFFGQGTRLTVV.

CDR3: CASSYDFTDTQYF. In nucleotides, the CDR3 is TGTGCCAGCAGTTACGACTTCACAGATACGCAGTATTTT. The chain has TRBV6-6 and TRBJ2-3, with unresolved D. V was cut by 2 bases and J by 2 bases, with 5 bases left in between. This CDR3 region has 13 residues. Germline V CDR1 and CDR2: MNHNY, SVGAGI (reference sequence).